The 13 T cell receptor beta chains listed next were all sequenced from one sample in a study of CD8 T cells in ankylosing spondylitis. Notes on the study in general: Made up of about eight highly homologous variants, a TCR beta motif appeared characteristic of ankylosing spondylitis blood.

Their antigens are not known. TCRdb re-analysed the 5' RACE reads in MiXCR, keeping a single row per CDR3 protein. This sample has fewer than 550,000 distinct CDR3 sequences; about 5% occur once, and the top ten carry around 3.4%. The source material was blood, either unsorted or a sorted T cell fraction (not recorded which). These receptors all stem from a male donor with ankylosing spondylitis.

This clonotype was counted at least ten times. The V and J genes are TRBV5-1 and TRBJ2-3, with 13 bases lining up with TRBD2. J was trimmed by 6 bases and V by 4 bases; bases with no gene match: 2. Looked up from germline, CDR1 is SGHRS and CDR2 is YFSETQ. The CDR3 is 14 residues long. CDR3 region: CASSMTSGGDTQYF. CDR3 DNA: TGCGCCAGCAGCATGACTAGCGGGGGGGATACGCAGTATTTT.

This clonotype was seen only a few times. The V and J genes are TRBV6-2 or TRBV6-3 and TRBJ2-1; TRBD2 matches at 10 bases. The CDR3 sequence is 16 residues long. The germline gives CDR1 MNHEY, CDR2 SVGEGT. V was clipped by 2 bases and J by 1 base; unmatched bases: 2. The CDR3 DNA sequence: TGTGCCAGCAGTTACCCAGCGGGGGGGTCCTACAATGAGCAGTTCTTC. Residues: CASSYPAGGSYNEQFF.

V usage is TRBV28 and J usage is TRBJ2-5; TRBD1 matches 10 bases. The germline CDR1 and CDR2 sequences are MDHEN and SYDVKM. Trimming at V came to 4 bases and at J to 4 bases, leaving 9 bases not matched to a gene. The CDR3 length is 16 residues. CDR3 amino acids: CASSSRQGAFGETQYF. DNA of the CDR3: TGTGCCAGCAGTTCTCGACAGGGGGCTTTCGGAGAGACCCAGTACTTC.

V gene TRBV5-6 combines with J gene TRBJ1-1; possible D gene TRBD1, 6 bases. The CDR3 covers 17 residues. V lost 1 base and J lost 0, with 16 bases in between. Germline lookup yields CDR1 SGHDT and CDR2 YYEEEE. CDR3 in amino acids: CASSLSLTGGVNTEAFF. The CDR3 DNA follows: TGTGCCAGCAGCTTGAGTCTAACGGGGGGCGTGAACACTGAAGCTTTCTTT. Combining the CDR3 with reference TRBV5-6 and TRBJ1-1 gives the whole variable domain DAGVTQSPTHLIKTRGQQVTLRCSPKSGHDTVSWYQQALGQGPQFIFQYYEEEERQRGNFPDRFSGHQFPNYSSELNVNALLLGDSALYLCASSLSLTGGVNTEAFFGQGTRLTVV.

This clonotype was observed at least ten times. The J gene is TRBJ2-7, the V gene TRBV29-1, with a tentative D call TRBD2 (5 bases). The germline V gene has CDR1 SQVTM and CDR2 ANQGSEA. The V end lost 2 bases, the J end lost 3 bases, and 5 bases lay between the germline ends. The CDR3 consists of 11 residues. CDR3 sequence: CSVERGYEQYF. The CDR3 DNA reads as TGCAGCGTTGAACGGGGCTACGAGCAGTACTTC.

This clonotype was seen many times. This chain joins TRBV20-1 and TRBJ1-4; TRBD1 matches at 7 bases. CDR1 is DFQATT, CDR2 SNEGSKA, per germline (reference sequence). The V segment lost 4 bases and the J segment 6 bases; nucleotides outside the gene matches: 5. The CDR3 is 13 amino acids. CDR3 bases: TGCAGTGCTATGGACAGGCGGGATGAAAAACTGTTTTTT. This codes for CSAMDRRDEKLFF.

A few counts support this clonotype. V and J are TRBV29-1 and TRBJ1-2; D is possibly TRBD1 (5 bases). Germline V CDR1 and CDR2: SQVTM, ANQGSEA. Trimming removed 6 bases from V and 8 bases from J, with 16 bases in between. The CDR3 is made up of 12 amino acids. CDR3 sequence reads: CSVYDVREGYTF. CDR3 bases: TGCAGCGTCTATGATGTCAGGGAAGGCTACACCTTC.

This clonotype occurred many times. The CDR3 loop reads CASSLGGSGDTQYF. The CDR3 DNA reads as TGTGCCAGCAGTCTCGGGGGGTCGGGAGATACGCAGTATTTT. The J gene is TRBJ2-3, the V gene TRBV28; TRBD2 aligns across 7 bases. The CDR3 consists of 14 residues. In germline, CDR1 is MDHEN, CDR2 SYDVKM. Trimming took 5 bases from V and 5 from J; bases not matched to a gene: 7.

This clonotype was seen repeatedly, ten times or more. CDR3 DNA sequence: TGTGCCAGCAGTCTCGCCTGGGACGGATTTAGCAATCAGCCCCAGCATTTT. Amino acids: CASSLAWDGFSNQPQHF. V and J are TRBV27 and TRBJ1-5, with D tentatively TRBD1 (5 bases). The CDR3 consists of 17 residues. V dropped 5 bases and J dropped 0 bases, with 17 bases sitting between them. Per the germline V gene, CDR1 is MNHEY and CDR2 is SMNVEV (reference sequence).

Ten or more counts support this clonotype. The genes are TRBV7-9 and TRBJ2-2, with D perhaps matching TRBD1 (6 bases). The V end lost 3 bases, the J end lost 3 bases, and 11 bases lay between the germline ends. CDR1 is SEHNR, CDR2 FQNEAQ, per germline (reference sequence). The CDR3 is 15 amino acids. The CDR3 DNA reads TGTGCCAGCAGCTTCCGGGACACATACACCGGGGAGCTGTTTTTT. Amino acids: CASSFRDTYTGELFF.

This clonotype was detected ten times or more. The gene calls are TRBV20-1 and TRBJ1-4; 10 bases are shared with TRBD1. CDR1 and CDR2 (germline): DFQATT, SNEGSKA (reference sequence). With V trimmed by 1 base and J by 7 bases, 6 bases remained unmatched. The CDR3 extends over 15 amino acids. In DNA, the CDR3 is TGCAGTGCTAGAGCCTCCGGGACAGGGGCTGAAAAACTGTTTTTT. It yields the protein CSARASGTGAEKLFF.

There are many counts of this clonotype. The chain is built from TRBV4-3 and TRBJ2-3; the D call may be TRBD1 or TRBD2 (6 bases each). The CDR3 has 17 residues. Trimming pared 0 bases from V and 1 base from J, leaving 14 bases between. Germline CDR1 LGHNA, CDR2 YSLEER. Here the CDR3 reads CASSQERGVAGTDTQYF. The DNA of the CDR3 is TGCGCCAGCAGCCAAGAAAGGGGGGTAGCGGGCACAGATACGCAGTATTTT.

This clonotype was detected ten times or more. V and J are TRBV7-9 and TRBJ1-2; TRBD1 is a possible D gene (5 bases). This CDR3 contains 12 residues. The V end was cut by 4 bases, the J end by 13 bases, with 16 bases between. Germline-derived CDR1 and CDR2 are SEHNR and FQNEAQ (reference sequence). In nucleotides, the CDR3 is TGTGCCAGCAGCTACGTCCCACAGGCCCCCACCTTC. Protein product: CASSYVPQAPTF.